This T cell receptor beta chain stems from a study of shared clonotypes between healthy human individuals. Sequencing was performed with immunoSEQ multiplex PCR; in TCRdb, only in-frame clones are kept and a portion is missing. Among 2 million to 2.5 million clones listed, about 92% were seen once. A remark on this clone: At the DNA level, this CDR3 is encoded by other sequences in the same sample as well.

Trimming removed 0 bases from V and 7 bases from J, with 14 bases in between. This CDR3 spans 15 amino acids. Germline V gene lookup returns CDR1 SGDLS and CDR2 YYNGEE. Material for sequencing was naive CD4+ T cells from PBMCs. As for subset: CD45RA+ positively selected. The chain combines TRBV9 with TRBJ2-1; possible D gene TRBD2, 6 bases. The clonotype originates from a young man in good health. Some clones in this sample may be carry-over from other donors' samples. CDR3 in DNA: TGTGCCAGCAGCGTAGTGGCTAGCGACTATAATGAGCAGTTCTTC. Translated: CASSVVASDYNEQFF.